This T cell receptor (beta chain) was recorded in a study of spatial heterogeneity in lung cancer. Background on the study: Every unique TCR and UMI combination, on average, appeared more than ten times in raw reads.

Findings and limits, study-wide: Ubiquitous and regional expanded TCR counts correlated with ubiquitous and regional nonsynonymous mutations, respectively. Tumors with more nonsynonymous mutations had more expanded intratumoral alpha and beta TCRs. Estimates put coverage of tumor T cells 6.5% to 7% for alpha and over 12% for beta chains.

The time point was: sample taken at primary tumor resection. The study sequenced unsorted whole RNA from tumor, nontumor lung or frozen PBMC. V gave up 4 bases and J gave up 5 bases; unmatched junction bases: 4. The CDR3 runs to 14 residues. The V gene's germline CDR1 is SGHRS and CDR2 YFSETQ. As to this clonotype: Its antigen remains unidentified.

A single record per CDR3 protein comes from TCRdb applying MiXCR to the 5' RACE reads. Of 20,000 to 25,000 distinct CDR3 sequences listed, 8.8% are singletons. The J gene is TRBJ1-5, the V gene TRBV5-1; 9 nucleotides line up with TRBD1. Here the sequenced sample was lung tumor tissue, taken at surgery. This sequence originates from a male donor with early-stage non-small cell lung cancer. This CDR3 is CASSEGQGDQPQHF. CDR3 coding DNA: TGCGCCAGCAGCGAGGGACAGGGAGATCAGCCCCAGCATTTT. Combining the CDR3 with reference TRBV5-1 and TRBJ1-5 gives the whole variable domain KAGVTQTPRYLIKTRGQQVTLSCSPISGHRSVSWYQQTPGQGLQFLFEYFSETQRNKGNFPGRFSGRQFSNSRSEMNVSTLELGDSALYLCASSEGQGDQPQHFGDGTRLSIL.